Sequencing of this TCR beta chain was carried out in a study of OX40 agonist ivuxolimab in advanced cancers. This CDR3 is 16 amino acids long. Trimming removed 7 bases from V and 3 bases from J, with 19 bases in between. Germline V gene sequence: CDR1 ENHRY, CDR2 SYGVKD. Measured with immunoSEQ multiplex PCR; TCRdb has only the in-frame clones, and not every one. The sample includes about 58,000 clones, roughly 85% of them seen just once. The chain carries TRBV10-3 and TRBJ2-1; possible D gene TRBD1, 5 bases. The source is an adult with an advanced solid tumor such as melanoma, head and neck, liver or kidney cancer. The specimen comprised CD4+ or CD8+ T cells sorted from blood, sampled in a trial of the OX40 agonist ivuxolimab. The chain's CDR3 is CAITIQVGIGYNEQFF. In nucleotides, the CDR3 is TGTGCCATCACCATACAGGTGGGGATCGGCTACAATGAGCAGTTCTTC.